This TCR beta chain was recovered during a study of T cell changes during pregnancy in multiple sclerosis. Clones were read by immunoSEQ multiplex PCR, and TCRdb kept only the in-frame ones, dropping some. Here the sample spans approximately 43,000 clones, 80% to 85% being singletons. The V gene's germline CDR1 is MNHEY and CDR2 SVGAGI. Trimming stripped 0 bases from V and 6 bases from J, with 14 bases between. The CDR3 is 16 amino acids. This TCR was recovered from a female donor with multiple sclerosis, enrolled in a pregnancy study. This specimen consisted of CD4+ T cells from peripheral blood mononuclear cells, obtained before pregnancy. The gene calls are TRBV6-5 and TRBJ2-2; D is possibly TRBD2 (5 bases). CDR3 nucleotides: TGTGCCAGCAGTTACTCCACTAGTCCATACGCCGGGGAGCTGTTTTTT. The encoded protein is CASSYSTSPYAGELFF.